This TCR beta chain was sequenced in a study of T-cell reconstitution after alpha-beta-depleted transplantation in children (dated by TCRdb to 2016 to 2017). In the study overall: Using TCR repertoire profiling, the study quantitatively followed how T-cell immune reconstitution unfolded in children after TCRalphabeta/CD19-depleted allogeneic hematopoietic cell transplantation.

Trimming removed 4 bases from V and 4 bases from J, leaving 10 bases between the germline ends. CDR1 and CDR2 are drawn from the germline V gene: MGHDK, SYGVNS. The cysteine opens and the phenylalanine closes a CDR3 of 13 amino acids. The kept DNA is CDR3 alone, 39 bases in frame from the first base. The treatment or condition label corresponds to: allogeneic hematopoietic cell transplantation with graft depleted of TCRalphabeta T cells and CD19 B cells. Transplant recipients were children who received TCRalphabeta/CD19-depleted allogeneic hematopoietic cell grafts. Library generation was performed with PCR. Sequencing relied on an Illumina HiSeq 2500. TCR libraries were prepared with molecular barcoding, using unique molecular identifiers to normalize TCRbeta repertoire quantification. The raw public data were reprocessed by TCRdb itself: fastp quality trimming at Q25, MiXCR clonotype calling, in-frame beta chains only. Entries are consolidated by CDR3 protein sequence, retaining the most common genes and DNA. The sample table shows 300,000 to 400,000 distinct CDR3 sequences, and 15% to 20% are seen once. The top ten clonotypes cover approximately 38% of the sample.

Worth noting for this clonotype: Its specific antigen is unknown. No base quality information exists; no much larger clone differs at one position.

What the authors observed across the whole study: The high TCRbeta diversity at day 60 in some patients was ascribed to recipient T cells and intrathymic progenitors that had survived conditioning. Over the following months the frequencies of hyperexpanded clones went down, and after one year T-cell counts and TCRbeta diversity were mostly credited to newly produced T cells. The apparently early alphabetaT-cell count recovery about two months after transplant was reportedly dependent on only several hundred rapidly expanded clones derived from non-depleted graft cells.

Here the sequenced sample was PBMCs, mostly from graft donor cells, taken 360 days after TCRalphabeta/CD19-depleted stem cell transplant. This TCR came from a male patient under 10 years old who had a stem cell transplant for acute lymphoblastic leukemia, so the T cells may come from the graft donor. The V and J segments used are TRBV25-1 and TRBJ1-2; no D gene call is confident. The sequence in DNA is TGTGCCAGCAGTGTATGGACGGGCTATGGCTACACCTTC. Its translation reads: CASSVWTGYGYTF.